The T cell receptor beta chain described here comes from a study of TIL therapy for anti-PD-1-resistant metastatic lung cancer. For the study at large: Median tumor PD-L1 proportion score was roughly 5.4%.

The CDR3 has 15 residues. V trimming: 2 bases; J trimming: 5 bases; junction bases outside the gene matches: 9. Germline V gene sequence: CDR1 SGHTA, CDR2 FQGNSA. Sequencing used immunoSEQ v3. The repertoire was sequenced with immunoSEQ multiplex PCR; TCRdb's copy has only in-frame clones and lacks some. The sample has about 60,000 clones; around 69% are singletons. Noted time point: pre-treatment sample, taken before nivolumab and TIL therapy. Here the sequenced sample was blood, taken at baseline. This TCR came from a person between 30 and 79 years old with non-small cell lung cancer. This chain connects TRBV7-2 to TRBJ2-7, with 7 bases aligning to TRBD2. The CDR3 protein is CASSLTSGNSHEQYF. The CDR3 nucleotides are TGTGCCAGCAGCTTAACGAGCGGGAATTCCCACGAGCAGTACTTC.